This TCR beta chain derives from a study of T cell responses to AZD1222 COVID-19 vaccine. Overall study results and limits: With two AZD1222 doses given, Spike-specific TCR breadth and depth both rose. The peak T cell response came first, and repertoires were sampled only after it. Clonal diversity may have been underestimated in mostly white British donors. The study reported that nearly half of spike-specific TCRs target unmutated variant regions.

Assay used: immunoSEQ multiplex PCR; TCRdb lists only in-frame clones, some missing. Among over 100,000 clones listed, 75% to 90% were seen once. Trimming removed 7 bases from V and 3 bases from J; junction bases left unmatched: 3. Germline CDR1 SNHLY, CDR2 FYNNEI. This CDR3 is built from 13 residues. As for this clone: Its antigen is unknown.

V and J are TRBV2 and TRBJ2-3; 8 bases are a match to TRBD2. This receptor was taken from an adult who received the AZD1222 COVID-19 vaccine. The starting material was peripheral blood, obtained 28 days after the second AZD1222 dose. The CDR3 nucleotides read TGTGCCAGCAAGGCGGGGGGAACAGATACGCAGTATTTT. The encoded protein is CASKAGGTDTQYF. The full variable domain, with the rest looked up from reference TRBV2 and TRBJ2-3, is EPEVTQTPSHQVTQMGQEVILRCVPISNHLYFYWYRQILGQKVEFLVSFYNNEISEKSEIFDDQFSVERPDGSNFTLKIRSTKLEDSAMYFCASKAGGTDTQYFGPGTRLTVL.